Below, one T cell receptor beta chain is given with its context. In the authors' methods: Nucleated cell counts were estimated from reference gene primer amplification. Data came from immunoSEQ multiplex PCR; TCRdb stores just in-frame clones and leaves some out. The DNA gave D and trimming, while V, J and clone size come from that table. The table shows about 210,000 clones, with more than 75% occurring only once. In germline, CDR1 is MGHRA, CDR2 YSYEKL. V dropped 2 bases and J dropped 4 bases, with 16 bases sitting between them. There are 16 residues in the CDR3. This sample was taken from a study of blood T cell repertoires in COVID-19. On the study more broadly: Sources were T cells, B-cell-depleted T cells, or PBMCs; the material itself was cDNA or gDNA.

The chain carries TRBV4-1 and TRBJ2-3; TRBD1 is a possible D gene (6 bases). This sequence was found in a human donor in a cohort sampled during active COVID-19. The sequencing input was peripheral blood. Here the CDR3 DNA reads TGCGCCAGCAGCCAACCTGACCAGGGGAGCCCAGATACGCAGTATTTT. Translating it yields CASSQPDQGSPDTQYF.